This TCR beta chain was identified during a study of T cells after yellow fever vaccination. Study-wide results and caveats: Abundant contaminating clonotypes from the bulk population could appear in FACS-sorted repertoires.

Comment on this clonotype: Its antigen is as yet unknown.

The CDR3 contains 17 residues. The trim removed 5 bases at V and 4 bases at J, leaving 15 bases unmatched. Via MiXCR, TCRdb re-called the 5' RACE reads, giving one row per CDR3 protein. The data contain about 580,000 distinct CDR3 sequences, about a sixth of them seen just once; the ten biggest clones take up around 15%. The chain joins TRBV12-3 or TRBV12-4 to TRBJ1-2; 8 bases agree with TRBD1. The clonotype originates from a man aged 18 to 30 who received the YFV17D yellow fever vaccine. Sequencing used PBMCs, obtained less than 6 days after the first yellow fever vaccination. The CDR3 loop is CASSRGSRGTGRYGYTF. The CDR3 bases are TGTGCCAGCAGTCGAGGATCAAGAGGGACAGGCCGCTATGGCTACACCTTC.